This section outlines one T cell receptor (beta chain) sequence together with its context. The antigen remains undetermined. J lost 4 bases, V lost 4 bases, and 11 bases had no gene match. The CDR3 extends over 16 amino acids. The germline gives CDR1 SGHRS, CDR2 YFSETQ. This record comes from a study of Ad26.COV2.S vaccination and SARS-CoV-2 variants. Study overall: The COV1001 Ad26.COV2.S trial arm included the donor. Intramuscular Ad26.COV2.S at 5x10^10 or 1x10^11 viral particles.

General study results and limits: After vaccination, reports described spike-specific CD8+ and CD4+ T cell responses as showing substantial breadth.

TCRdb keeps only in-frame clones here, not all; method: immunoSEQ multiplex PCR. Here the sample spans around 450,000 clones, nearly 90% being singletons. Described treatment: around 19 received Ad26.COV2.S at low or high dose, single or two shots; a few received placebo; per-sample allocation not given. Sample collection was performed on day 63 after the first vaccine or placebo injection. Sequencing used peripheral blood, obtained in a trial of Ad26.COV2.S vaccine versus placebo. The chain is built from TRBV5-1 and TRBJ1-2, with 9 bases lining up with TRBD1. The clonotype comes from a person between 18 and 65 years old who received the Ad26.COV2.S COVID-19 vaccine or a placebo. CDR3 DNA: TGCGCCAGCAGCCCCTGGCGGGGACAGGGAAGCTATGGCTACACCTTC. Its translation is CASSPWRGQGSYGYTF. The full variable domain, completed using reference TRBV5-1 and TRBJ1-2, is KAGVTQTPRYLIKTRGQQVTLSCSPISGHRSVSWYQQTPGQGLQFLFEYFSETQRNKGNFPGRFSGRQFSNSRSEMNVSTLELGDSALYLCASSPWRGQGSYGYTFGSGTRLTVV.